Included here is one T cell receptor (beta chain) sequence, with context. Its antigen remains unknown. The sample is drawn from a study of memory CD4+ T cells and cytomegalovirus serostatus. Study results and caveats: Of 150 to 200 reported CMV TCRbeta sequences, about 70 were found in memory CD4+ repertoires. The CMV-associated TCR signature appears largely within the CD4+ memory repertoire.

Germline CDR1 and CDR2: MDHEN and SYDVKM. CDR3 size: 15 residues. Single viable CD3+CD4+CD8-CD45RO+ cells were sorted as the memory CD4+ T cells. Serostatus was set by detecting CMV pp150, pp28, p38, p52 IgG. Using immunoSEQ multiplex PCR, the repertoire was profiled, and TCRdb retains in-frame clones only, with some absent. The table lists 48,000 or so clones, around 80% of them singletons. Material: memory CD4+ T cells from blood. This TCR was sampled from an adult in good health and CMV-seronegative. The chain is built from TRBV28 and TRBJ2-5; D possibly corresponds to TRBD2 (5 bases). The DNA end is more similar to TRBJ2-7, so the J call may be wrong. CDR3 loop: CASSFPFEGGYEQYF. CDR3 in DNA: TGTGCCAGCAGTTTCCCTTTTGAGGGTGGCTACGAGCAGTACTTC.